One and the same sample provided the 14 T cell receptor beta chains below, sequenced in a study of T cells in Graves' hyperthyroidism and ophthalmopathy. Regions amplified from RNA transcripts were the TCR beta CDR3 regions. The HTBI primer set drove a first-round RT-PCR of the TCR CDR3. TCRdb called the multiplex PCR reads again in MiXCR, with one record for every CDR3 protein. The sample includes 500,000 to 650,000 distinct CDR3 sequences, 15% to 20% seen only once; the top ten take roughly 44%. Material: blood. Receptor source: a man aged 35 to 55 with Graves' ophthalmopathy.

A few counts support this clonotype. The rearrangement joins TRBV27 to TRBJ1-1; TRBD1 might be the D (5 bases). The CDR3 runs to 12 residues. Germline V lookup: CDR1 MNHEY, CDR2 SMNVEV (reference sequence). Trimming cost V 5 bases and J 6 bases, with 10 bases left between them. Here the CDR3 DNA reads TGTGCCAGCAGTCCCGGGACCCCTGAAGCTTTCTTT. It yields the protein CASSPGTPEAFF.

V and J are TRBV19 and TRBJ2-4, with D uncertain. The CDR3 has 14 residues. With 5 bases removed from V and 1 base from J, the gap between germline ends came to 9 bases. Germline values: CDR1 LNHDA, CDR2 SQIVND (reference sequence). The CDR3 nucleotides are TGTGCCAGTAGTCTGACCACCGCCAAAAACATTCAGTACTTC. Residues: CASSLTTAKNIQYF.

The genes are TRBV18 and TRBJ2-1, with unresolved D. V lost 4 bases to trimming and J lost 9 bases, with 16 bases between them. Germline V gene data show CDR1 as KGHSH and CDR2 as LQKENI. CDR3 length: 14 residues. The CDR3 DNA reads as TGTGCCAGCTCACTAGAAAACACTGAAGCTGAGCAGTTCTTC. Translation: CASSLENTEAEQFF. The whole variable domain, remainder taken from reference TRBV18 and TRBJ2-1, is NAGVMQNPRHLVRRRGQEARLRCSPMKGHSHVYWYRQLPEEGLKFMVYLQKENIIDESGMPKERFSAEFPKEGPSILRIQQVVRGDSAAYFCASSLENTEAEQFFGPGTRLTVL.

This clonotype has a handful of counts. Possible read error: a much larger clone is one base away. The chain joins TRBV28 to TRBJ1-1; D is uncertain. This CDR3 has 12 residues. Trimming left V 3 bases short and J 5 bases short, with 7 bases between. CDR1 is MDHEN, CDR2 SYDVKM, per germline. The DNA for the CDR3 is TGTGCCAGCAGTTTCAGGCGGACTGAAGCTTTCTTT. It codes for CASSFRRTEAFF.

The CDR3 loop reads CATSVPTRDYNEQFF. Written as DNA, the CDR3 is TGTGCCACCAGTGTCCCTACCAGGGATTACAATGAGCAGTTCTTC. V usage is TRBV24-1 and J usage is TRBJ2-1, with D possibly matching TRBD1 (5 bases). The CDR3 sequence is 15 residues long. Trimming took off 5 bases at V and 4 bases at J, with 14 bases between the two ends. CDR1 KGHDR and CDR2 SFDVKD come from the germline V gene.

This clonotype has at least ten counts. The chain is built from TRBV7-8 and TRBJ2-7, with D tentatively TRBD1 (6 bases). V lost 2 bases, J lost 3 bases, and 14 bases lay in between. The CDR3 is 15 amino acids. In germline, CDR1 is SGHVS, CDR2 FQNEAQ. The CDR3 loop reads CASSLRGTLFYEQYF. Here the CDR3 DNA reads TGTGCCAGCAGCTTAAGGGGGACACTATTCTACGAGCAGTACTTC.

This clonotype was seen a few times. V and J are TRBV20-1 and TRBJ1-4; tentative D call: TRBD1 (5 bases). V was cut by 6 bases and J by 6 bases, with 17 bases left in between. The CDR3 totals 14 residues. Germline assignment: CDR1 DFQATT and CDR2 SNEGSKA (reference sequence). For the CDR3, the DNA is TGCAGTGCCCCACTCGGGGGGGGTTATGAAAAACTGTTTTTT. Protein product: CSAPLGGGYEKLFF.

This clonotype was seen ten or more times. The chain couples TRBV12-3 or TRBV12-4 to TRBJ1-5, with 7 bases matching TRBD1. Losses at the gene ends were 3 bases for V and 6 bases for J; bases not matched to a gene: 17. The CDR3 length is 18 residues. The CDR3 loop is CASSFIIPDRVYSQPQHF. The CDR3 nucleotides are TGTGCCAGCAGTTTCATTATCCCCGACAGGGTTTACAGTCAGCCCCAGCATTTT.

This clonotype was recorded a few times. J is TRBJ1-2 and V is TRBV9; 8 bases line up with TRBD1. The length of the CDR3 is 14 residues. The junction had 8 bases not matched to a gene; V was cut back by 4 bases and J by 6 bases. CDR1 and CDR2 (germline): SGDLS, YYNGEE. CDR3 bases: TGTGCCAGCAGCCCACCCTCAGGGGGCGATGGCTACACCTTC. Protein: CASSPPSGGDGYTF. Filled out from reference TRBV9 and TRBJ1-2, the complete variable domain reads DSGVTQTPKHLITATGQRVTLRCSPRSGDLSVYWYQQSLDQGLQFLIQYYNGEERAKGNILERFSAQQFPDLHSELNLSSLELGDSALYFCASSPPSGGDGYTFGSGTRLTVV.

The chain recombines TRBV6-1 with TRBJ1-6; 7 bases are a match to TRBD1. CDR1 and CDR2 from the germline V gene are MNHNS and SASEGT. Unmatched junction bases numbered 15, after V lost 6 bases and J lost 10 bases. The CDR3 is 16 residues long. The CDR3, as DNA: TGTGCCAGCAGCCTAAAGGCATGGGACAGCCCATCACCCCTCCACTTT. Its protein product is CASSLKAWDSPSPLHF.

The table lists this clonotype with a few counts. One junction end does not reproduce the germline sequence, and a read error may be involved. The rearrangement uses TRBV18 and TRBJ2-3, with 9 bases lining up with TRBD1. The CDR3 spans 15 residues. The germline V gene has CDR1 KGHSH and CDR2 LQKENI. For the CDR3, the DNA is TGTGCCAGCCCACCGGACAGGGGAAGCACAGATACGCAGTATTTT. It specifies CASPPDRGSTDTQYF.

This clonotype has only a few counts. This rearrangement joins TRBV30 to TRBJ2-7, with 10 bases identical to TRBD2. V gave up 2 bases and J gave up 6 bases; unmatched junction bases: 16. CDR3 length: 17 amino acids. Germline CDR1 GTSNPN, CDR2 SVGIG (reference sequence). The CDR3 loop reads CAWSLWDSRLAGTEQYF. The CDR3 DNA reads as TGTGCCTGGAGTCTATGGGACAGCCGACTAGCGGGCACCGAGCAGTACTTC.

This clonotype was seen a few times. This chain connects TRBV19 to TRBJ1-5; D may be TRBD1 (5 bases). Trimming shortened V by 4 bases and J by 5 bases, and 15 bases separated the two germline ends. The V gene's germline CDR1 is LNHDA and CDR2 SQIVND (reference sequence). The CDR3 runs 15 residues. The CDR3 is CASSRPGRLDQPQHF. The CDR3 DNA sequence: TGTGCCAGTAGTAGACCGGGACGGCTCGATCAGCCCCAGCATTTT.

This clonotype has ten or more counts. This chain joins TRBV30 and TRBJ1-5; D possibly corresponds to TRBD1 (5 bases). From germline, CDR1 is GTSNPN and CDR2 SVGIG (reference sequence). V lost 5 bases and J lost 7, with 21 bases in between. The CDR3 loop spans 15 amino acids. For the CDR3, the DNA is TGTGCCTGGGCTCCGGGGAGGGGACCCTCGCAGCCCCAGCATTTT. Translation gives CAWAPGRGPSQPQHF.